The present TCR beta chain was sequenced within a study of blood T cell repertoires in COVID-19. This clone was seen a few times. Sequenced by immunoSEQ multiplex PCR; TCRdb stores in-frame clones only, minus some. Of approximately 150,000 clones in the sample, around 88% are singletons; the top ten hold roughly 18%. Germline assignment: CDR1 MNHNY and CDR2 SVGAGI (reference sequence). The CDR3 spans 15 residues. After removal of 0 bases from V and 5 bases from J, the junction contained 4 bases not matched to a gene. This clonotype was sampled from a woman in her 70s who had recovered from COVID-19. This rearrangement joins TRBV6-6 to TRBJ2-5, with TRBD1 matching over 9 bases. The sequencing input was peripheral blood. The CDR3 nucleotides read TGTGCCAGCAGTTACTCCACAGGGGGCCGGGAGACCCAGTACTTC. Translation gives CASSYSTGGRETQYF.